Below are 25 T cell receptor beta chains sequenced from a single sample in a study of glioma-infiltrating T cells. Amplification of TCR alpha and beta CDR3 regions from RNA used iRepertoire nested multiplex PCR. TCRdb reanalysed the multiplex PCR reads using MiXCR and keeps one entry per CDR3 protein. In the table there are more than 300,000 distinct CDR3 sequences, less than 50% of which are singletons. The sequencing sample was made of glioma tissue, nonneoplastic brain tissue, or PBMCs (not recorded which). These receptors all come from a human donor with low-grade glioma or glioblastoma, undergoing nonglioma brain surgery, or in good health (not recorded which).

The V call is TRBV6-6, the J call TRBJ2-7, with 8 nucleotides matching TRBD1. This CDR3 comprises 14 residues. CDR1 and CDR2 (germline): MNHNY, SVGAGI (reference sequence). J was trimmed by 5 bases and V by 0 bases; bases with no gene match: 3. Written as DNA, the CDR3 is TGTGCCAGCAGTTACTCTCTGGACAGGGACGAGCAGTACTTC. Encoded protein: CASSYSLDRDEQYF.

The sample holds many counts of this clonotype. V and J are TRBV27 and TRBJ2-7; TRBD2 matches 7 bases. The CDR3 has 17 amino acids. Trimming took 5 bases from V and 3 from J; bases not matched to a gene: 16. Per the germline V gene, CDR1 is MNHEY and CDR2 is SMNVEV (reference sequence). The CDR3 protein is CASSPLWLADSYYEQYF. The CDR3 DNA follows: TGTGCCAGCAGTCCCCTCTGGCTAGCGGATTCCTACTACGAGCAGTACTTC.

The rearrangement joins TRBV7-2 to TRBJ1-1, with D hard to call. The germline V gene encodes CDR1 SGHTA and CDR2 FQGNSA. The ends were cut back, 11 bases at V and 0 bases at J, with 19 bases in the middle. CDR3 length: 15 residues. The CDR3 protein is CAASRASRMNTEAFF. CDR3 bases: TGTGCCGCCTCGCGGGCATCGAGAATGAACACTGAAGCTTTCTTT. Full variable domain (remainder filled in from reference TRBV7-2 and TRBJ1-1): GAGVSQSPSNKVTEKGKDVELRCDPISGHTALYWYRQSLGQGLEFLIYFQGNSAPDKSGLPSDRFSAERTGGSVSTLTIQRTQQEDSAVYLCAASRASRMNTEAFFGQGTRLTVV.

Only a few counts were recorded for this clonotype. One end of the junction fails to match germline, which may point to a read error. The V and J genes are TRBV3-1 and TRBJ2-1; no clear D gene. Germline V CDR1 and CDR2: LGHDT, YNNKEL (reference sequence). This CDR3 is 15 amino acids long. The CDR3 here is CASSQDESSYNEQSF. CDR3 nucleotide sequence: TGTGCCAGCAGCCAAGACGAGAGCTCCTACAATGAGCAGTCCTTC.

A few counts support this clonotype. This chain uses TRBV6-1 with TRBJ2-1, with 7 bases matching TRBD2. J lost 6 bases, V lost 4 bases, and 9 bases had no gene match. Germline V lookup: CDR1 MNHNS, CDR2 SASEGT. The CDR3 extends over 15 amino acids. Here the CDR3 reads CASSGWTRRLNEQFF. CDR3 nucleotides: TGTGCCAGCAGTGGATGGACTAGGAGACTCAATGAGCAGTTCTTC.

V usage is TRBV7-2 and J usage is TRBJ2-7, with 11 bases matching TRBD2. Germline assignment: CDR1 SGHTA and CDR2 FQGNSA. V lost 5 bases to trimming and J lost 3 bases; unmatched junction nucleotides: 3. This CDR3 is built from 14 residues. CDR3 bases: TGTGCCAGCAGCCGTAGCGGGAGGGGCTACGAGCAGTACTTC. This gives the protein CASSRSGRGYEQYF.

This clonotype turned up a few times. V usage is TRBV28 and J usage is TRBJ2-1; 11 bases match TRBD2. The CDR3 is 15 amino acids. The junction had 8 bases not matched to a gene; V was cut back by 7 bases and J by 6 bases. Germline lookup yields CDR1 MDHEN and CDR2 SYDVKM. CDR3 amino acids: CASNILAGGLNEQFF. CDR3 coding DNA: TGTGCCAGCAATATATTAGCGGGAGGGCTCAATGAGCAGTTCTTC.

The chain joins TRBV6-6 to TRBJ1-5, with 8 bases identical to TRBD1. V lost 6 bases to trimming and J lost 9 bases; unmatched junction nucleotides: 10. CDR1 is MNHNY and CDR2 is SVGAGI in the germline V gene (reference sequence). The CDR3 is 14 residues long. The CDR3 here is CASSPDRVRPPQHF. In DNA form, the CDR3 reads TGTGCCAGCAGCCCGGACAGGGTGAGACCGCCCCAGCATTTT.

This clonotype has at least ten counts. This chain connects TRBV27 to TRBJ1-2; D is uncertain. CDR3 length equals 15 residues. Trimming took 6 bases from V and 0 from J, leaving 14 bases between them. Germline-derived CDR1 and CDR2 are MNHEY and SMNVEV (reference sequence). The DNA for the CDR3 is TGTGCCAGCAGGCCAGGCGTCCACACTAACTATGGCTACACCTTC. It translates to CASRPGVHTNYGYTF.

The V and J genes are TRBV14 and TRBJ2-1, with no clear D. V lost 0 bases and J lost 1, with 7 bases in between. The CDR3 is 15 residues long. From germline, CDR1 is SGHDN and CDR2 FVKESK. The CDR3 is CASSQDLLSYNEQFF. CDR3 in DNA: TGTGCCAGCAGCCAAGACCTGCTTTCCTACAATGAGCAGTTCTTC. Full variable domain (outside the CDR3, taken from reference TRBV14 and TRBJ2-1): EAGVTQFPSHSVIEKGQTVTLRCDPISGHDNLYWYRRVMGKEIKFLLHFVKESKQDESGMPNNRFLAERTGGTYSTLKVQPAELEDSGVYFCASSQDLLSYNEQFFGPGTRLTVL.

This clonotype was picked up a small number of times. The rearrangement links TRBV19 to TRBJ1-1; 7 bases map to TRBD1. This CDR3 spans 15 amino acids. After removal of 7 bases from V and 0 bases from J, the junction contained 8 bases not matched to a gene. Per the germline V gene, CDR1 is LNHDA and CDR2 is SQIVND (reference sequence). The CDR3 DNA follows: TGTGCCAGTACCCTGGAGGGGGCAATGAACACTGAAGCTTTCTTT. It encodes CASTLEGAMNTEAFF.

The table lists this clonotype with a few counts. A much more abundant neighbour one base away suggests this may be a read error. The chain combines TRBV28 with TRBJ1-1, with a tentative D call TRBD1 (6 bases). The CDR3 is made up of 17 amino acids. The V and J ends lost 6 bases and 1 base respectively, with 21 bases between them. Germline CDR1 reads MDHEN; CDR2 reads SYDVKM. The CDR3 is CASRTLTGPNSNTEAFF. The CDR3, as DNA: TGTGCCAGCAGAACCCTGACAGGCCCCAATTCGAACACTGAAGCTTTCTTT.

The chain is built from TRBV6-4 and TRBJ2-7; D is possibly TRBD1 (8 bases). Trimming cost V 7 bases and J 0 bases, with 25 bases left between them. From germline, CDR1 is MRHNA and CDR2 SNTAGT. CDR3 length equals 18 residues. In DNA, the CDR3 is TGTGCCAGCACCGGACAGGGAAGCGGGGTTAGGAGCTCCTACGAGCAGTACTTC. Amino acids: CASTGQGSGVRSSYEQYF.

The rearrangement uses TRBV2 and TRBJ2-7, with D possibly being TRBD1 or TRBD2 (7 bases each). Trimming removed 11 bases at V and 5 bases at J, with 25 bases between. There are 15 residues in the CDR3. CDR1 and CDR2 from the germline V gene are SNHLY and FYNNEI. Written as DNA, the CDR3 is TGTGCCCTGACAGGGACGGGGGGCAGCATGGACGAGCAGTACTTC. Translation: CALTGTGGSMDEQYF.

This clonotype has ten or more counts. The chain combines TRBV6-1 with TRBJ1-5; no clear D gene. Trimming stripped 1 base from V and 9 bases from J, with 19 bases between. The CDR3 sequence is 16 residues long. From germline, CDR1 is MNHNS and CDR2 SASEGT. The CDR3 sequence: CASSEGEGLNLRPQHF. In DNA, the CDR3 is TGTGCCAGCAGTGAAGGGGAGGGTCTTAATCTTCGGCCCCAGCATTTT.

A remark on this clonotype: This may be a read error, as it is one base from a much larger clone. The J gene is TRBJ2-7, the V gene TRBV20-1; perhaps D is TRBD1 or TRBD2 (5 bases each). Germline CDR1 and CDR2: DFQATT and SNEGSKA (reference sequence). The CDR3 has 13 residues. The DNA for the CDR3 is TGCAGTCCTAGTGTCCTCGGGACCTACGAGAAGTACTTC. This gives the protein CSPSVLGTYEKYF.

Notes on this clonotype: The junction differs from germline at one of its ends, possibly a read error. The rearrangement joins TRBV20-1 to TRBJ1-3; D not certain. CDR3 length equals 13 residues. Looked up from germline, CDR1 is DFQATT and CDR2 is SNEGSKA (reference sequence). CDR3 sequence: CSASKGGLNTLYF. As DNA, the CDR3 is TGCAGTGCTAGTAAGGGAGGATTGAACACCTTATATTTT.

This clonotype was recorded only once. This sequence joins TRBV4-1 and TRBJ2-1; TRBD1 aligns across 9 bases. The V gene's germline CDR1 is MGHRA and CDR2 YSYEKL. The CDR3 extends over 16 amino acids. V was pared by 0 bases and J by 4 bases, with 4 bases of the junction left unmatched. In DNA form, the CDR3 reads TGCGCCAGCAGCCAAGAGGGACAGGGCCGGTACAATGAGCAGTTCTTC. The encoded protein is CASSQEGQGRYNEQFF.

The J gene is TRBJ1-3, the V gene TRBV20-1; D is unresolved. This CDR3 comprises 15 residues. Germline V gene lookup returns CDR1 DFQATT and CDR2 SNEGSKA (reference sequence). Trimming removed 0 bases at V and 2 bases at J, with 11 bases between. CDR3 in amino acids: CSARDRRNTGNTIYF. In nucleotides, the CDR3 is TGCAGTGCTAGAGATCGAAGGAATACTGGAAACACCATATATTTT.

This clonotype was detected only a few times. V usage is TRBV20-1 and J usage is TRBJ1-4; D gene unclear. V lost 5 bases and J 7 bases, leaving 17 bases between the germline ends. This CDR3 has 14 residues. Germline V gene data show CDR1 as DFQATT and CDR2 as SNEGSKA (reference sequence). The CDR3 sequence is CSALPRHHGEKLFF. The CDR3 bases are TGCAGTGCTCTCCCGCGCCACCATGGTGAAAAACTGTTTTTT.

In its sample, this clonotype was seen many times. The rearrangement links TRBV27 to TRBJ2-1; D possibly matches TRBD1 or TRBD2 (6 bases each). Trimming stripped 8 bases from V and 0 bases from J, with 23 bases between. This CDR3 has 18 amino acids. CDR1 is MNHEY and CDR2 is SMNVEV in the germline V gene (reference sequence). CDR3 loop: CASPGWPKGEASYNEQFF. DNA of the CDR3: TGTGCCAGCCCGGGCTGGCCCAAGGGGGAGGCCTCCTACAATGAGCAGTTCTTC.

The chain uses TRBV20-1 and TRBJ2-7; 7 bases fit TRBD1. The V gene's germline CDR1 is DFQATT and CDR2 SNEGSKA (reference sequence). The CDR3 consists of 12 residues. V trimming: 7 bases; J trimming: 3 bases; junction bases outside the gene matches: 6. CDR3 in DNA: TGCAGTGTACGACGACAGGGCTACGAGCAGTACTTC. This encodes CSVRRQGYEQYF.

Concerning this clonotype: Just one base apart from a much larger clone, this may be a read error. The V and J genes are TRBV20-1 and TRBJ1-2, with unresolved D. The ends were cut back, 0 bases at V and 3 bases at J, with 14 bases in the middle. The CDR3 is 15 amino acids. Per germline, CDR1 DFQATT and CDR2 SNEGSKA (reference sequence). The CDR3 DNA follows: TGCAGTGCTAGAGATCAAAGTAAGGGTGACTATGGCTACACCTTC. Its protein is CSARDQSKGDYGYTF.

The V gene is TRBV28, the J gene TRBJ1-2, with D maybe TRBD1 (5 bases). Trimming took 3 bases from V and 9 from J, leaving 11 bases between them. CDR3 length equals 12 residues. CDR1 MDHEN and CDR2 SYDVKM come from the germline V gene. The CDR3 DNA is TGTGCCAGCAGTTTGCGGGGGGGTTGCTACACCTTC. Translating gives CASSLRGGCYTF.

Notes on this clonotype: The CDR3 does not close with the conserved phenylalanine or tryptophan, likely indicating a read error. The CDR3 here is CASSQDRGSYGYTL. The CDR3 nucleotides are TGCGCCAGCAGCCAAGATCGGGGCTCCTATGGCTACACCCTC. The chain couples TRBV4-1 to TRBJ1-2, with D maybe TRBD1 (5 bases). Trimming removed 0 bases at V and 4 bases at J, with 9 bases between. Germline values: CDR1 MGHRA, CDR2 YSYEKL. The CDR3 is made up of 14 amino acids.